The entry below describes one TCR beta chain. Its antigen is not identified. The PCR employed 60 Vbeta primers together with 13 Jbeta primers. Sequencing was performed with immunoSEQ multiplex PCR; in TCRdb, only in-frame clones are kept and a portion is missing. The sample includes about 150,000 clones, approximately 77% of them seen just once. This sample is part of a study of cytomegalovirus exposure and HLA in healthy donors. Study details: T cells numbering around 180 million yielded fewer than 140 million unique TCR beta sequences in an earlier analysis. Study outcomes and limitations: Accurate prediction of HLA-A and HLA-B alleles (for most subjects) was reportedly achieved from TCR beta sequences.

V lost 5 bases and J lost 1, with 5 bases in between. The CDR3 length is 12 residues. CDR1 and CDR2 (germline): SEHNR, FQNEAQ (reference sequence). V is TRBV7-9 and J is TRBJ1-1; no firm D call. The sequence was obtained from a man aged 18 to 29 in good health and CMV-seronegative. Sequencing was performed on PBMCs. CDR3 sequence (DNA): TGTGCCAGCAGCCCCCGGAACACTGAAGCTTTCTTT. It yields the protein CASSPRNTEAFF.